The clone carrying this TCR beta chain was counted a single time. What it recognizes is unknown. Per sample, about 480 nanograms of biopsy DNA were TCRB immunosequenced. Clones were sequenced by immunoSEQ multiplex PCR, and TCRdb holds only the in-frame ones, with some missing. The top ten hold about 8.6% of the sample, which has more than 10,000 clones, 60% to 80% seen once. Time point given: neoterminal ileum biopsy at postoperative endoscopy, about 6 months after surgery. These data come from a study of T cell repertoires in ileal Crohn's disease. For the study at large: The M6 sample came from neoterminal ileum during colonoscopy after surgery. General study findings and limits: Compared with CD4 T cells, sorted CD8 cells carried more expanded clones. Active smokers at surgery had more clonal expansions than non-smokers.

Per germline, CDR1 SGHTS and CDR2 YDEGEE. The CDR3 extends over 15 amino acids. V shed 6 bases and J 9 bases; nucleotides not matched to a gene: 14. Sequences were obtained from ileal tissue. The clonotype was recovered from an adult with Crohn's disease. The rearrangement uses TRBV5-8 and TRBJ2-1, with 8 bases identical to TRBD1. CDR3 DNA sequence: TGTGCCAGCACCTCCCGGACAGGGAAGGGTGGTGAGCAGTTCTTC. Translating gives CASTSRTGKGGEQFF.